The next 10 T cell receptor beta chains were all read from a single sample in a study of pediatric ulcerative colitis. The rectum was sampled with one to two pinch biopsies at colonoscopy. Measured with immunoSEQ multiplex PCR; TCRdb has only the in-frame clones, and not every one. The sample lists tens of thousands of clones, about two thirds occurring once. The sequenced sample was gut tissue. These receptors were collected from a boy younger than 18 with severe ulcerative colitis.

Only a few counts were recorded for this clone. V usage is TRBV2 and J usage is TRBJ1-4, with D perhaps TRBD1 (5 bases). Trimming cost V 5 bases and J 10 bases, with 14 bases left between them. The germline V gene encodes CDR1 SNHLY and CDR2 FYNNEI. This CDR3 contains 13 residues. For the CDR3, the DNA is TGTGCCAGCAGTTTCCAGGGATTAGGAAAACTGTTTTTT. Translating it yields CASSFQGLGKLFF.

This chain joins TRBV2 and TRBJ2-6, with D perhaps matching TRBD2 (5 bases). CDR1 and CDR2 from the germline V gene are SNHLY and FYNNEI. This CDR3 spans 12 amino acids. Trimming cost V 7 bases and J 6 bases, with 7 bases left between them. CDR3 nucleotide sequence: TGTGCCAGCACCGGGGAGGCCAACGTCCTGACTTTC. It codes for CASTGEANVLTF.

This clone was counted a few times. This chain uses TRBV7-8 with TRBJ2-2, with TRBD2 matching over 7 bases. V shed 2 bases, J shed 6 bases, and the junction held 12 bases outside the gene matches. The CDR3 has 17 residues. Germline V lookup: CDR1 SGHVS, CDR2 FQNEAQ. CDR3 protein: CASSLFIRAGRAGELFF. Here the CDR3 DNA reads TGTGCCAGCAGCTTATTTATCCGAGCGGGGCGGGCCGGGGAGCTGTTTTTT.

The chain recombines TRBV27 with TRBJ2-7, with 8 bases identical to TRBD1. From germline, CDR1 is MNHEY and CDR2 SMNVEV (reference sequence). The CDR3 has 13 residues. V shed 3 bases and J 9 bases; nucleotides not matched to a gene: 7. CDR3 sequence (DNA): TGTGCCAGCAGTTTGGGCAGGGGGCGCGGGCAGTACTTC. Translating gives CASSLGRGRGQYF.

The chain is built from TRBV5-4 and TRBJ2-7; D gene ambiguous. The CDR3 covers 14 residues. Between the trimmed V and J ends, which lost 3 bases and 3 bases, there was a span of 13 bases. The germline gives CDR1 SGHNT, CDR2 YYREEE (reference sequence). CDR3 nucleotides: TGTGCCAGCAGCTCCTACGTCCGCCGCTACGAGCAGTACTTC. This sequence encodes CASSSYVRRYEQYF.

The CDR3 is CASSLSGRSPNEKLFF. Written as DNA, the CDR3 is TGTGCCAGCAGTTTATCGGGCCGTTCTCCTAATGAAAAACTGTTTTTT. The chain uses TRBV28 and TRBJ1-4; D ambiguous. This CDR3 comprises 16 residues. Germline-derived CDR1 and CDR2 are MDHEN and SYDVKM. Trimming took off 1 base at V and 3 bases at J, with 12 bases between the two ends.

This chain links TRBV9 with TRBJ1-3; D unclear. V shed 4 bases and J shed 4 bases, with 9 bases lying between them. Germline CDR1 SGDLS, CDR2 YYNGEE. There are 13 residues in the CDR3. CDR3 residues: CASSYGRGNTIYF. The CDR3, as DNA: TGTGCCAGCAGCTACGGGCGCGGAAACACCATATATTTT.

DNA for the CDR3: TGCAGCGCTCAGGGGAGAGCGAACACTGAAGCTTTCTTT. Translated: CSAQGRANTEAFF. The rearrangement links TRBV29-1 to TRBJ1-1; the D gene is possibly TRBD1 (6 bases). The CDR3 has 13 residues. V shed 7 bases and J shed 1 base, with 13 bases lying between them. CDR1 and CDR2 (germline): SQVTM, ANQGSEA.

The chain carries TRBV19 and TRBJ1-2, with D tentatively TRBD1 (6 bases). From germline, CDR1 is LNHDA and CDR2 SQIVND (reference sequence). Trimming removed 6 bases at V and 5 bases at J, with 10 bases between. The CDR3 has 12 residues. Here the CDR3 reads CASRLQGYGYTF. CDR3 DNA sequence: TGTGCCAGTAGACTACAGGGATATGGCTACACCTTC.

The chain couples TRBV30 to TRBJ1-1, with D unclear. This CDR3 has 11 residues. Trimming shortened V by 0 bases and J by 11 bases, and 10 bases separated the two germline ends. Germline loops: CDR1 GTSNPN, CDR2 SVGIG (reference sequence). The CDR3, as DNA: TGTGCCTGGAGTGTGGGGTTTAGGGCTTTCTTT. Translation gives CAWSVGFRAFF.